The 16 T cell receptor beta chains below were found in one sample sequenced in a study of beta chain features in type 1 diabetes. Study-level results: Patients with Type 1 diabetes showed moderately but significantly shorter TCRB CDR3s in all four CD4+ subsets.

Their specific antigens are unknown. As every portion of the isolated RNA was reverse transcribed, the sequencing read expressed TCRB transcripts. The data were produced by immunoSEQ multiplex PCR, yet TCRdb's version contains in-frame clones alone and is incomplete. The sample holds about 340,000 clones, 9.3% seen once. The sample comprised central memory CD4+ T cells from blood. These receptors came from a man younger than 45 with type 1 diabetes.

This rearrangement joins TRBV5-6 to TRBJ2-5; 7 bases map to TRBD2. Germline CDR1 and CDR2: SGHDT and YYEEEE. This CDR3 has 15 residues. J was trimmed by 5 bases and V by 0 bases; bases with no gene match: 7. The CDR3 DNA reads TGTGCCAGCAGCTTGGCACTAGCGAGTTCGGAGACCCAGTACTTC. This encodes CASSLALASSETQYF. Based on the CDR3 plus reference TRBV5-6 and TRBJ2-5, the full variable domain is DAGVTQSPTHLIKTRGQQVTLRCSPKSGHDTVSWYQQALGQGPQFIFQYYEEEERQRGNFPDRFSGHQFPNYSSELNVNALLLGDSALYLCASSLALASSETQYFGPGTRLLVL.

This clone turned up a few times. The chain recombines TRBV15 with TRBJ2-7, with unresolved D. The CDR3 covers 14 residues. V shed 1 base and J shed 5 bases, with 12 bases lying between them. Germline assignment: CDR1 LNHNV and CDR2 YYDKDF (reference sequence). CDR3 sequence: CATSRGGEVDEQYF. The CDR3 DNA follows: TGTGCCACCAGCAGAGGTGGCGAAGTAGACGAGCAGTACTTC.

This clone has just a few counts. The chain combines TRBV19 with TRBJ1-6; weak D call: TRBD1 (6 bases). This CDR3 spans 16 amino acids. The germline V gene has CDR1 LNHDA and CDR2 SQIVND (reference sequence). V shed 6 bases and J shed 0 bases, with 12 bases lying between them. CDR3 DNA sequence: TGTGCCAGTAGAGAAACAGGGAGCTCCTATAATTCACCCCTCCACTTT. This encodes CASRETGSSYNSPLHF.

This clone was detected a few times. The chain joins TRBV4-1 to TRBJ2-1, with D perhaps given as TRBD1 or TRBD2 (5 bases each). Trimming took off 0 bases at V and 10 bases at J, with 13 bases between the two ends. This CDR3 spans 14 amino acids. Germline CDR1 MGHRA, CDR2 YSYEKL. The CDR3 sequence: CASSQDAGRGEQFF. In nucleotides, the CDR3 is TGCGCCAGCAGCCAAGATGCGGGTCGGGGCGAGCAGTTCTTC.

This clone turned up a few times. The chain recombines TRBV25-1 with TRBJ1-1, with D possibly being TRBD1 (5 bases). The length of the CDR3 is 15 residues. Trimming left V 5 bases short and J 2 bases short, with 15 bases between. Germline V CDR1 and CDR2: MGHDK, SYGVNS. The CDR3 loop reads CASSPQAGRNTEAFF. CDR3 nucleotide sequence: TGTGCCAGCAGTCCGCAGGCGGGGCGAAACACTGAAGCTTTCTTT.

This clone has more than one count but fewer than ten. The genes are TRBV5-4 and TRBJ2-5; D perhaps matches TRBD1 (5 bases). This CDR3 region has 14 residues. From germline, CDR1 is SGHNT and CDR2 YYREEE (reference sequence). The V and J ends lost 4 bases and 5 bases respectively, with 15 bases between them. CDR3 coding DNA: TGTGCCAGCAGCGGGCAGGGTACACGGGAGACCCAGTACTTC. The encoded protein is CASSGQGTRETQYF.

This chain uses TRBV2 with TRBJ2-5; 10 bases agree with TRBD2. The CDR3 has 13 residues. Per the germline V gene, CDR1 is SNHLY and CDR2 is FYNNEI. The ends lost 6 bases at V and 5 bases at J; junction bases unmatched: 3. In nucleotides, the CDR3 is TGTGCCAGCAGACCAGCGGGGGGGGAGACCCAGTACTTC. It is translated as CASRPAGGETQYF.

A few counts support this clone. At one end the junction does not follow the germline gene, possibly because of a read error. The chain carries TRBV19 and TRBJ2-2; D may correspond to TRBD1 or TRBD2 (5 bases each). The CDR3 extends over 14 amino acids. Germline assignment: CDR1 LNHDA and CDR2 SQIVND (reference sequence). CDR3 loop: CASSPGPKTGELFF. Here the CDR3 DNA reads TGTGCCAGTAGTCCGGGACCGAAGACCGGGGAGCTGTTTTTT.

This clone was counted a few times. The chain employs TRBV7-2 and TRBJ1-5; D is ambiguous. The CDR3 has 15 residues. Trimming removed 0 bases at V and 4 bases at J, with 10 bases between. Germline V lookup: CDR1 SGHTA, CDR2 FQGNSA. CDR3 residues: CASSLAGPVNQPQHF. CDR3 DNA sequence: TGTGCCAGCAGCTTAGCAGGGCCTGTAAATCAGCCCCAGCATTTT.

This clone was seen a handful of times. Other nucleotide sequences from this sample produce the same CDR3. The chain couples TRBV30 to TRBJ2-7; D unclear. Germline CDR1 is GTSNPN and CDR2 is SVGIG (reference sequence). Trimming shortened V by 2 bases and J by 0 bases, and 5 bases separated the two germline ends. This CDR3 has 12 residues. CDR3 in amino acids: CAWSSSSYEQYF. The CDR3 coding sequence is TGTGCCTGGAGTAGCAGCTCCTACGAGCAGTACTTC.

At least ten counts were recorded for this clone. The chain joins TRBV7-2 to TRBJ2-3; D gene uncertain. Trimming removed 7 bases at V and 6 bases at J, with 11 bases between. The CDR3 covers 12 residues. Germline assignment: CDR1 SGHTA and CDR2 FQGNSA. The CDR3 sequence: CASTPTEDTQYF. The DNA of the CDR3 is TGTGCCAGCACCCCCACGGAGGATACGCAGTATTTT.

This clone was counted between two and nine times. The same CDR3 also results from other DNA sequences found in this sample. The chain has TRBV5-1 and TRBJ1-1, with 8 bases fitting TRBD1. From germline, CDR1 is SGHRS and CDR2 YFSETQ. This CDR3 is 15 amino acids long. V was clipped by 4 bases and J by 1 base; unmatched bases: 6. The CDR3, as DNA: TGCGCCAGCAGCCCGGGACAGGCGAAGAACACTGAAGCTTTCTTT. Its translation: CASSPGQAKNTEAFF. Together with reference TRBV5-1 and TRBJ1-1, the CDR3 gives the full variable domain: KAGVTQTPRYLIKTRGQQVTLSCSPISGHRSVSWYQQTPGQGLQFLFEYFSETQRNKGNFPGRFSGRQFSNSRSEMNVSTLELGDSALYLCASSPGQAKNTEAFFGQGTRLTVV.

This clone was seen only a few times. The V and J genes are TRBV18 and TRBJ2-5, with TRBD2 matching over 7 bases. The V and J ends lost 5 bases and 2 bases, in that order; junction bases with no gene match: 2. CDR3 length: 13 amino acids. Per germline, CDR1 KGHSH and CDR2 LQKENI. CDR3 loop: CASSAGVQETQYF. The CDR3 DNA follows: TGTGCCAGCTCAGCGGGGGTTCAAGAGACCCAGTACTTC.

The CDR3, as DNA: TGTGCCAGTAGCCCCAGCGGACAGGGGATTTACACTGAAGCTTTCTTT. This sequence encodes CASSPSGQGIYTEAFF. V and J are TRBV19 and TRBJ1-1, with 9 bases fitting TRBD1. V dropped 6 bases and J dropped 3; count of bases not matched to a gene: 11. From germline, CDR1 is LNHDA and CDR2 SQIVND (reference sequence). The CDR3 spans 16 residues. Full variable domain (rest looked up from reference TRBV19 and TRBJ1-1): DGGITQSPKYLFRKEGQNVTLSCEQNLNHDAMYWYRQDPGQGLRLIYYSQIVNDFQKGDIAEGYSVSREKKESFPLTVTSAQKNPTAFYLCASSPSGQGIYTEAFFGQGTRLTVV.

This chain connects TRBV2 to TRBJ2-7, with TRBD1 identical over 8 bases. Looked up from germline, CDR1 is SNHLY and CDR2 is FYNNEI. Trimming removed 7 bases from V and 4 bases from J; junction bases left unmatched: 12. CDR3 length: 15 residues. The DNA of the CDR3 is TGTGCCAGCACCCTTCGATCGACAGGGGATTACGAGCAGTACTTC. It encodes CASTLRSTGDYEQYF.

The sample holds a few counts of this clone. The sample carries other DNA sequences with the same CDR3. V gene TRBV6-5 combines with J gene TRBJ1-2; D remains unclear. There are 13 residues in the CDR3. V lost 0 bases and J 3 bases, leaving 5 bases between the germline ends. In germline, CDR1 is MNHEY, CDR2 SVGAGI. CDR3 DNA: TGTGCCAGCAGTTACTCCGGGTACTATGGCTACACCTTC. Protein sequence: CASSYSGYYGYTF.